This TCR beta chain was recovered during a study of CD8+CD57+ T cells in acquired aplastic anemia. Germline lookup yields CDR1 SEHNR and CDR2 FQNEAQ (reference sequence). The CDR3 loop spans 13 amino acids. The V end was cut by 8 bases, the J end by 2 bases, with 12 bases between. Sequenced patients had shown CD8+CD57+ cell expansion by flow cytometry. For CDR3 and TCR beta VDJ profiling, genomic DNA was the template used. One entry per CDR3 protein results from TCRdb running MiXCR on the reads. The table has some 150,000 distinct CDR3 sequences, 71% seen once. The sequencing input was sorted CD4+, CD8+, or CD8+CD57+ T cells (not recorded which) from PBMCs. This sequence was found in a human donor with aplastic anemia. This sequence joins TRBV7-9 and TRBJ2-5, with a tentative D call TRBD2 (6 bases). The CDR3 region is CASRGTSQETQYF. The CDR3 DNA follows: TGTGCCAGCCGCGGGACTTCTCAAGAGACCCAGTACTTC.